The 29 T cell receptor beta chains below all came from one sample that was sequenced in a study of blood T cell repertoires in COVID-19. Only in-frame clones appear in the TCRdb table, and some are missing; sequencing was by immunoSEQ multiplex PCR. The sample records 100,000 to 150,000 clones, 82% being singletons. Sequencing was carried out using peripheral blood. These receptors all come from a woman between 65 and 79 years old with acute or convalescent COVID-19.

The V and J genes are TRBV7-6 and TRBJ2-3, with 8 bases aligning to TRBD2. Trimming cost V 0 bases and J 1 base; bases outside gene matches: 6. The germline V gene has CDR1 SGHVS and CDR2 FNYEAQ. The CDR3 runs 17 residues. CDR3 residues: CASSLATQRGRTDTQYF. CDR3 in DNA: TGTGCCAGCAGCTTAGCGACCCAGCGGGGGCGCACAGATACGCAGTATTTT.

The V and J genes are TRBV5-5 and TRBJ1-2; D uncertain. Per the germline V gene, CDR1 is SGHKS and CDR2 is YYEKEE (reference sequence). V was trimmed by 4 bases and J by 4 bases, leaving 17 bases between them. The CDR3 has 15 amino acids. The CDR3 is CASSLDAGGTYGYTF. CDR3 nucleotides: TGTGCCAGCAGCCTCGACGCCGGAGGTACCTATGGCTACACCTTC. Based on the CDR3 plus reference TRBV5-5 and TRBJ1-2, the full variable domain is DAGVTQSPTHLIKTRGQQVTLRCSPISGHKSVSWYQQVLGQGPQFIFQYYEKEERGRGNFPDRFSARQFPNYSSELNVNALLLGDSALYLCASSLDAGGTYGYTFGSGTRLTVV.

In this sample, this clone turned up once. The chain uses TRBV5-6 and TRBJ1-1; D gene unclear. V was shortened by 2 bases and J by 1 base, with 9 bases between the two germline ends. In germline, CDR1 is SGHDT, CDR2 YYEEEE. The CDR3 has 14 amino acids. CDR3 sequence reads: CASSLGGGNTEAFF. DNA of the CDR3: TGTGCCAGCAGCTTAGGCGGCGGGAACACTGAAGCTTTCTTT. Filled out from reference TRBV5-6 and TRBJ1-1, the complete variable domain reads DAGVTQSPTHLIKTRGQQVTLRCSPKSGHDTVSWYQQALGQGPQFIFQYYEEEERQRGNFPDRFSGHQFPNYSSELNVNALLLGDSALYLCASSLGGGNTEAFFGQGTRLTVV.

This sequence joins TRBV27 and TRBJ1-1, with a tentative D call TRBD1 (6 bases). Trimming cost V 3 bases and J 2 bases, with 19 bases left between them. The V gene's germline CDR1 is MNHEY and CDR2 SMNVEV (reference sequence). The CDR3 covers 17 residues. CDR3 sequence: CASSFFPTGESNTEAFF. The DNA for the CDR3 is TGTGCCAGCAGTTTCTTTCCGACAGGTGAATCTAACACTGAAGCTTTCTTT.

The chain joins TRBV11-1 to TRBJ2-1; D possibly corresponds to TRBD2 (6 bases). V was shortened by 0 bases and J by 4 bases, with 10 bases between the two germline ends. The CDR3 runs to 15 residues. Germline lookup yields CDR1 SGHAT and CDR2 FQDESV (reference sequence). This chain's CDR3 is CASSLAGGTYNEQFF. CDR3 coding DNA: TGTGCCAGCAGCTTAGCGGGGGGAACTTACAATGAGCAGTTCTTC.

The sample holds a few counts of this clone. The V gene is TRBV5-8, the J gene TRBJ2-5; D remains unclear. CDR3 length: 15 amino acids. Trimming cost V 3 bases and J 3 bases, with 15 bases left between them. The germline gives CDR1 SGHTS, CDR2 YDEGEE. CDR3 residues: CASSSRPRSKETQYF. CDR3 DNA sequence: TGTGCCAGCAGCTCCCGCCCGAGATCCAAAGAGACCCAGTACTTC.

The V and J genes are TRBV11-1 and TRBJ2-1; tentatively, D is TRBD1 (6 bases). The CDR3 has 14 residues. Looked up from germline, CDR1 is SGHAT and CDR2 is FQDESV (reference sequence). Trimming left V 5 bases short and J 0 bases short, with 8 bases between. The CDR3 protein is CASSRDNSYNEQFF. The CDR3 nucleotides are TGTGCCAGCAGCCGGGACAACTCCTACAATGAGCAGTTCTTC.

Only a few counts were recorded for this clone. V is TRBV24-1 and J is TRBJ1-1; possibly TRBD1 for D (6 bases). V was cut by 4 bases and J by 7 bases, with 12 bases left in between. Germline V gene data show CDR1 as KGHDR and CDR2 as SFDVKD. The CDR3 is 13 amino acids. As DNA, the CDR3 is TGTGCCACCAGTGACTCTGACAGGAATGAAGCTTTCTTT. It yields the protein CATSDSDRNEAFF.

The chain recombines TRBV25-1 with TRBJ2-7, with 8 bases matching TRBD1. The CDR3 is made up of 18 amino acids. Losses at the gene ends were 6 bases for V and 1 base for J; bases not matched to a gene: 17. Per the germline V gene, CDR1 is MGHDK and CDR2 is SYGVNS. As DNA, the CDR3 is TGTGCCAGCAGCCACACCGCCTATCCGGGACAGGTATCCTACGAGCAGTACTTC. Translated: CASSHTAYPGQVSYEQYF.

This clone was detected only a few times. Other DNA sequences of this sample code for an identical CDR3. V and J are TRBV7-3 and TRBJ2-3; TRBD2 aligns across 8 bases. Germline CDR1 is SGHTA and CDR2 is FQGTGA. Trimming removed 2 bases from V and 0 bases from J; junction bases left unmatched: 1. The CDR3 extends over 15 amino acids. CDR3 in amino acids: CASSLAGGSTDTQYF. CDR3 nucleotides: TGTGCCAGCAGCTTAGCGGGGGGAAGCACAGATACGCAGTATTTT.

This chain connects TRBV2 to TRBJ2-7, with 9 bases aligning to TRBD1. From germline, CDR1 is SNHLY and CDR2 FYNNEI. V trimming: 7 bases; J trimming: 8 bases; junction bases outside the gene matches: 18. This CDR3 contains 16 residues. The CDR3 sequence: CASILTPGTGRLKQYV. For the CDR3, the DNA is TGTGCCAGCATCCTCACTCCCGGGACAGGGAGGTTAAAGCAGTACGTC.

J is TRBJ2-1 and V is TRBV27; 7 bases line up with TRBD2. The CDR3 contains 17 residues. Germline CDR1 MNHEY, CDR2 SMNVEV (reference sequence). J gave up 1 base and V 4 bases, and 10 bases lay outside the gene matches. CDR3 nucleotide sequence: TGTGCCAGCAGTTCTCCTCGGGCTAGCGGATCCTACAATGAGCAGTTCTTC. Its protein product is CASSSPRASGSYNEQFF.

The genes are TRBV30 and TRBJ2-7, with D possibly TRBD1 on 6 matching bases. V was cut by 0 bases and J by 0 bases, with 9 bases left in between. Germline V gene data show CDR1 as GTSNPN and CDR2 as SVGIG (reference sequence). The CDR3 is 14 residues long. The CDR3 spells CAWSVQGNSYEQYF. For the CDR3, the DNA is TGTGCCTGGAGTGTACAGGGCAACTCCTACGAGCAGTACTTC.

The gene calls are TRBV5-1 and TRBJ2-7, with 9 bases matching TRBD2. The germline V gene has CDR1 SGHRS and CDR2 YFSETQ. The CDR3 loop spans 20 amino acids. The V gene end was trimmed by 0 bases and the J gene end by 0 bases; junction bases not matched to a gene: 16. As DNA, the CDR3 is TGCGCCAGCAGCTTGGCCTCGTCAGCGGGGGGCCAAGCGAGCTCCTACGAGCAGTACTTC. It encodes CASSLASSAGGQASSYEQYF.

V is TRBV5-4 and J is TRBJ2-1, with a tentative D call TRBD1 (6 bases). The ends were cut back, 4 bases at V and 6 bases at J, with 11 bases in the middle. Germline-derived CDR1 and CDR2 are SGHNT and YYREEE (reference sequence). The CDR3 length is 13 residues. In nucleotides, the CDR3 is TGTGCCAGCAGCCGGACAGCCCTCAATGAGCAGTTCTTC. Translated: CASSRTALNEQFF. Complete variable domain (other parts from reference TRBV5-4 and TRBJ2-1): ETGVTQSPTHLIKTRGQQVTLRCSSQSGHNTVSWYQQALGQGPQFIFQYYREEENGRGNFPPRFSGLQFPNYSSELNVNALELDDSALYLCASSRTALNEQFFGPGTRLTVL.

The CDR3 coding sequence is TGTGCCAGCTCTCGAGGTTCTGGAAACACCATATATTTT. This codes for CASSRGSGNTIYF. The chain joins TRBV27 to TRBJ1-3; the D is unclear. Trimming took 8 bases from V and 1 from J, leaving 9 bases between them. The germline V gene has CDR1 MNHEY and CDR2 SMNVEV (reference sequence). This CDR3 is 13 amino acids long.

J is TRBJ2-5 and V is TRBV18; D uncertain. V lost 3 bases and J lost 2, with 10 bases in between. CDR3 size: 14 residues. Per the germline V gene, CDR1 is KGHSH and CDR2 is LQKENI. In DNA, the CDR3 is TGTGCCAGCTCACCTAAGGCAGGACAAGAGACCCAGTACTTC. It is translated as CASSPKAGQETQYF.

This sequence joins TRBV11-2 and TRBJ1-2; no clear D gene. Germline lookup yields CDR1 SGHAT and CDR2 FQNNGV. Between the trimmed V and J ends, which lost 5 bases and 0 bases, there was a span of 22 bases. There are 18 residues in the CDR3. CDR3 loop: CASSPGLRPITANYGYTF. Here the CDR3 DNA reads TGTGCCAGCAGCCCCGGTCTCAGGCCTATTACCGCTAACTATGGCTACACCTTC.

Of note for this clone: Within the sample, other DNA sequences also encode this same CDR3. This sequence joins TRBV7-2 and TRBJ1-1, with D possibly TRBD1 on 5 matching bases. Trimming took off 2 bases at V and 1 base at J, with 5 bases between the two ends. This CDR3 region has 13 residues. Germline loops: CDR1 SGHTA, CDR2 FQGNSA. In DNA, the CDR3 is TGTGCCAGCAGCTTAACAGGGAACACTGAAGCTTTCTTT. As protein: CASSLTGNTEAFF.

The rearrangement uses TRBV3-1 (or the pseudogene TRBV3-2) and TRBJ1-1, with D maybe TRBD1 (5 bases). CDR1 LGHDT and CDR2 YNNKEL come from the germline V gene (reference sequence). Trimming stripped 3 bases from V and 4 bases from J, with 24 bases between. The CDR3 runs 18 residues. The CDR3 reads CASSQDYPGFSGVTEAFF. The CDR3 bases are TGTGCCAGCAGCCAGGACTACCCAGGGTTTTCGGGAGTCACTGAAGCTTTCTTT.

This clone was found a few times. This rearrangement joins TRBV24-1 to TRBJ2-2; D is perhaps TRBD1 (5 bases). Per the germline V gene, CDR1 is KGHDR and CDR2 is SFDVKD. V was clipped by 4 bases and J by 3 bases, with 14 bases between them. CDR3 length: 16 amino acids. CDR3 in DNA: TGTGCCACCAGTGACTCAGGGAACTTGGACACCGGGGAGCTGTTTTTT. Encoded protein: CATSDSGNLDTGELFF.

The chain uses TRBV29-1 and TRBJ2-3; D gene uncertain. From germline, CDR1 is SQVTM and CDR2 ANQGSEA. V lost 8 bases and J 5 bases, leaving 14 bases between the germline ends. CDR3 length: 12 amino acids. The CDR3 protein is CSPIQAGDTQYF. The CDR3 DNA is TGCAGCCCCATCCAGGCCGGAGATACGCAGTATTTT.

J is TRBJ1-1 and V is TRBV21-1; the D segment call TRBD1 is taken from the table without a DNA check. TRBV21-1 is termed a pseudogene. This CDR3 contains 15 residues. The CDR3 sequence is CASSKMDRLNTEAFF. CDR3 in DNA: TGTGCCAGCAGCAAAATGGACAGACTGAACACTGAAGCTTTCTTT.

The J gene is TRBJ1-2, the V gene TRBV3-1 (or the pseudogene TRBV3-2); TRBD1 matches 7 bases. This CDR3 contains 15 residues. Germline V lookup: CDR1 LGHDT, CDR2 YNNKEL (reference sequence). J was trimmed by 6 bases and V by 1 base; bases with no gene match: 8. The CDR3 loop reads CASSQGGQSLNGYTF. The CDR3 bases are TGTGCCAGCAGCCAAGGGGGACAGAGTCTCAATGGCTACACCTTC.

The CDR3 here is CASSLVAGVHEQYF. In DNA, the CDR3 is TGTGCCAGCAGCTTGGTAGCAGGGGTCCACGAGCAGTACTTC. The chain has TRBV7-8 and TRBJ2-7; a weak D match, TRBD1 (6 bases). V was shortened by 3 bases and J by 5 bases, with 14 bases between the two germline ends. The CDR3 contains 14 residues. Germline CDR1 and CDR2: SGHVS and FQNEAQ.

This clone was recorded a few times. The chain carries TRBV14 and TRBJ1-3, with TRBD1 matching 9 bases. CDR3 size: 16 residues. Germline loops: CDR1 SGHDN, CDR2 FVKESK. J gave up 0 bases and V 4 bases, and 4 bases lay outside the gene matches. The CDR3 region has the DNA TGTGCCAGCAGCCTACTACAGGGGGCCTCTGGAAACACCATATATTTT. It yields the protein CASSLLQGASGNTIYF. Complete variable domain (other parts from reference TRBV14 and TRBJ1-3): EAGVTQFPSHSVIEKGQTVTLRCDPISGHDNLYWYRRVMGKEIKFLLHFVKESKQDESGMPNNRFLAERTGGTYSTLKVQPAELEDSGVYFCASSLLQGASGNTIYFGEGSWLTVV.

The CDR3 reads CASSARQTFSYNSPLHF. In nucleotides, the CDR3 is TGTGCCAGCAGTGCCCGACAGACCTTCTCCTATAATTCACCCCTCCACTTT. The V and J genes are TRBV2 and TRBJ1-6, with D possibly matching TRBD1 (5 bases). The V gene lost 4 bases and the J gene lost 0 bases, with 13 bases spanning the gap. This CDR3 has 17 residues. Germline loops: CDR1 SNHLY, CDR2 FYNNEI.

The rearrangement uses TRBV9 and TRBJ2-4; possible D gene TRBD2, 7 bases. This CDR3 spans 15 amino acids. Trimming removed 0 bases from V and 6 bases from J, with 13 bases in between. The V gene's germline CDR1 is SGDLS and CDR2 YYNGEE. CDR3 in DNA: TGTGCCAGCAGCGTAGAAGGGGGGGCCGGAAACATTCAGTACTTC. Protein: CASSVEGGAGNIQYF.

This clone was picked up one time. This chain's CDR3 is CASRGGQQFF. In DNA, the CDR3 is TGTGCCAGCAGGGGGGGTCAGCAGTTCTTC. The chain is built from TRBV12-3 or TRBV12-4 and TRBJ2-1, with D maybe TRBD2 (6 bases). The ends were cut back, 6 bases at V and 11 bases at J, with 8 bases in the middle. This CDR3 has 10 residues.